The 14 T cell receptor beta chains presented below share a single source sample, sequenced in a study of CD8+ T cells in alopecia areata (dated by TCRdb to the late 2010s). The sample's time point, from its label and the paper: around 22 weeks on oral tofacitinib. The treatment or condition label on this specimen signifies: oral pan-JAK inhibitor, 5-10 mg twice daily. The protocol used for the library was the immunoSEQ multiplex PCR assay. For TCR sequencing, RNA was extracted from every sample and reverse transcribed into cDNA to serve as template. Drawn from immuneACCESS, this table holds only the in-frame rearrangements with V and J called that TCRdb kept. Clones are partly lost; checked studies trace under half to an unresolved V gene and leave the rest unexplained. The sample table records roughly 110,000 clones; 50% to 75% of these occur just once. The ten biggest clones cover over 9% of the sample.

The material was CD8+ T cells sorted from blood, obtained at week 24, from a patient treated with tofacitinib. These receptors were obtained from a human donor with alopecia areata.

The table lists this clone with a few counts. The CDR3 protein is CASSLGGVGHDGYTF. The DNA of the CDR3 is TGTGCCAGCAGCTTAGGTGGGGTAGGCCATGATGGCTACACCTTC. The chain carries TRBV7-9 and TRBJ1-2; no reliable D call. Germline V gene lookup returns CDR1 SEHNR and CDR2 FQNEAQ (reference sequence). This CDR3 has 15 amino acids. The ends were cut back, 1 base at V and 6 bases at J, with 15 bases in the middle.

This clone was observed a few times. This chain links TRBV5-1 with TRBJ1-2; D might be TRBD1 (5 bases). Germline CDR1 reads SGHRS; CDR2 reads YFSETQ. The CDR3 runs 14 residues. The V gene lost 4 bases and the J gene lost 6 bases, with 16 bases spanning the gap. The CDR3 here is CASSGAQGLDGYTF. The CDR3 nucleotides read TGCGCCAGCAGCGGAGCTCAGGGCCTTGATGGCTACACCTTC.

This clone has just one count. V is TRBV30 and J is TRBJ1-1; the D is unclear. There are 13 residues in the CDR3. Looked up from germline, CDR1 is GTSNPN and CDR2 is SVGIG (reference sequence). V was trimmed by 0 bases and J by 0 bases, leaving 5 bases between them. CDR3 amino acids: CAWSVDLNTEAFF. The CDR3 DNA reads TGTGCCTGGAGTGTCGATTTGAACACTGAAGCTTTCTTT.

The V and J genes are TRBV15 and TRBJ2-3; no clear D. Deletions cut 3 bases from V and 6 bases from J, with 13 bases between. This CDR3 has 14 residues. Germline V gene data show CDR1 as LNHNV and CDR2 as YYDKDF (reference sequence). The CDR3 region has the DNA TGTGCCACCAGCAGCCAGCTAGATGTGGATACGCAGTATTTT. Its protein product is CATSSQLDVDTQYF. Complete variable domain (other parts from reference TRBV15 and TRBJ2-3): DAMVIQNPRYQVTQFGKPVTLSCSQTLNHNVMYWYQQKSSQAPKLLFHYYDKDFNNEADTPDNFQSRRPNTSFCFLDIRSPGLGDTAMYLCATSSQLDVDTQYFGPGTRLTVL.

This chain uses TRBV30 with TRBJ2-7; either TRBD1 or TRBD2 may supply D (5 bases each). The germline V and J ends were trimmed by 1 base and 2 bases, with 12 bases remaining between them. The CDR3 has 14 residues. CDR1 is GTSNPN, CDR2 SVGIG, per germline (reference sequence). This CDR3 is CAWSALGDPYEQYF. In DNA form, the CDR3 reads TGTGCCTGGAGTGCCCTCGGGGACCCCTACGAGCAGTACTTC.

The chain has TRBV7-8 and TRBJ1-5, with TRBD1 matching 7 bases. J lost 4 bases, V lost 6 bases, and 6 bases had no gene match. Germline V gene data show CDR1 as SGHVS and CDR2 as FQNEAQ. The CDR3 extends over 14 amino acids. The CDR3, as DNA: TGTGCCAGCAGAAAGGGGACAGTTAATCAGCCCCAGCATTTT. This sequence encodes CASRKGTVNQPQHF.

This chain's CDR3 is CASGGTDISGHTEAFF. The CDR3 nucleotides are TGCGCCAGCGGAGGGACAGACATTTCCGGGCACACTGAAGCTTTCTTT. This chain joins TRBV5-1 and TRBJ1-1; 7 positions agree with TRBD1. Germline CDR1 is SGHRS and CDR2 is YFSETQ. Trimming took 7 bases from V and 3 from J; bases not matched to a gene: 15. The CDR3 consists of 16 residues.

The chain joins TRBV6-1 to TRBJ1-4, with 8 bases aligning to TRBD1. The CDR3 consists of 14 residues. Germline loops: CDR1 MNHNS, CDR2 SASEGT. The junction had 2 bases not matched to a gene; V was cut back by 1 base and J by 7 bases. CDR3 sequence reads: CASSEGQGFEKLFF. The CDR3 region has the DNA TGTGCCAGCAGTGAAGGACAGGGGTTTGAAAAACTGTTTTTT.

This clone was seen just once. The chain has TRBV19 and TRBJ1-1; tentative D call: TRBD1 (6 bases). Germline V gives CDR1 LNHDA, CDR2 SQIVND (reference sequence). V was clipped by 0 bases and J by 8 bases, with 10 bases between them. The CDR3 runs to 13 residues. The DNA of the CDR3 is TGTGCCAGTAGTATAGATCAGGGGACCGAAGCTTTCTTT. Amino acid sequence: CASSIDQGTEAFF. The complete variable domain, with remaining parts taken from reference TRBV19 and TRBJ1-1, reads DGGITQSPKYLFRKEGQNVTLSCEQNLNHDAMYWYRQDPGQGLRLIYYSQIVNDFQKGDIAEGYSVSREKKESFPLTVTSAQKNPTAFYLCASSIDQGTEAFFGQGTRLTVV.

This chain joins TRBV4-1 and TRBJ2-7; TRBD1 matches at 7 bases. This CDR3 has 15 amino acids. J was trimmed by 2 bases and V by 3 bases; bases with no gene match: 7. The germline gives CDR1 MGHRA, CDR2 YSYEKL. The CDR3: CASSQTPTGPYEQYF. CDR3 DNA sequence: TGCGCCAGCAGCCAGACCCCGACAGGGCCCTACGAGCAGTACTTC.

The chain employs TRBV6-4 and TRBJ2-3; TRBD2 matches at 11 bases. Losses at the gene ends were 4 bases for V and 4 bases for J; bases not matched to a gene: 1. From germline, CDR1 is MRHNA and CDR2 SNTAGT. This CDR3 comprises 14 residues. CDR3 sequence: CASSGLAGSDTQYF. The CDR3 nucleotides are TGTGCCAGCAGTGGACTAGCGGGGTCAGATACGCAGTATTTT.

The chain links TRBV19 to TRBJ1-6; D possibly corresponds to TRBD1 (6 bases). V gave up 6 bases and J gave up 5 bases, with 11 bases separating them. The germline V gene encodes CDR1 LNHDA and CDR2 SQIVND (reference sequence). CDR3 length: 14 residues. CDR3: CASSLGGDNSPLHF. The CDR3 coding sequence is TGTGCCAGTAGCCTAGGGGGTGATAATTCACCCCTCCACTTT. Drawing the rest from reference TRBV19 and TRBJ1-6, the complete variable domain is DGGITQSPKYLFRKEGQNVTLSCEQNLNHDAMYWYRQDPGQGLRLIYYSQIVNDFQKGDIAEGYSVSREKKESFPLTVTSAQKNPTAFYLCASSLGGDNSPLHFGNGTRLTVT.

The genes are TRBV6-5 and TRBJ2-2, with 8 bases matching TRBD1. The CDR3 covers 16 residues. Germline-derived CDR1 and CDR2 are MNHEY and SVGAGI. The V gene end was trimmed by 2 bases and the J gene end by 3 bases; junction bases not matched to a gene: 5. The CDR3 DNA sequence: TGTGCCAGCAGTTACGACAGGGGAGCGGACACCGGGGAGCTGTTTTTT. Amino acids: CASSYDRGADTGELFF.

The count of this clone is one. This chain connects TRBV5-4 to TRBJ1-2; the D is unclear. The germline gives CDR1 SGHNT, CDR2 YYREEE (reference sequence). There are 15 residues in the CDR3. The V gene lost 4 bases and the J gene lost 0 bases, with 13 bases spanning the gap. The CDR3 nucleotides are TGTGCCAGCAGCCAGGAGGACCGCCCTAACTATGGCTACACCTTC. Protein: CASSQEDRPNYGYTF.